These T cell receptor beta chains were read from a single sample in a study of graft-versus-host responses after intestinal transplantation. Data came from immunoSEQ multiplex PCR; TCRdb stores just in-frame clones and leaves some out. The sample has under 130,000 clones, 90% to 95% seen once; the top ten hold 1% to 1.5%. The antigens of these receptors remain unknown. The material was unstimulated CD8+ T cells sorted from spleen or lymph node cells, obtained before intestinal transplant. The receptor set was obtained from a human donor who received an intestinal transplant. The CDR3 runs from the conserved cysteine through the conserved F or W. The D gene is left open where the match is weak. Rows give clone size only sometimes, using once, few, many, or a class for an expanded clone.

CDR3: CAISSETALYGYTF
DNA: TGTGCCATCTCGTCGGAAACAGCCCTCTATGGCTACACCTTC
V: TRBV10-3
D: .
size: few
J: TRBJ1-2

CDR3: CASSLLGGQGAQIVNTEAFF
DNA: TGCGCCAGCAGTTTGCTGGGGGGACAGGGGGCGCAGATAGTCAACACTGAAGCTTTCTTT
V: TRBV10-2
D: TRBD1
size: .
J: TRBJ1-1

CDR3: CASSRVNHGTSENEQFF
DNA: TGTGCCAGCAGCCGAGTAAATCACGGGACTAGCGAAAATGAGCAGTTCTTC
V: TRBV5-4
D: TRBD2
size: .
J: TRBJ2-1

CDR3: CATSRERAGSYNEQFF
DNA: TGTGCCACCAGCAGAGAGCGAGCGGGGTCCTACAATGAGCAGTTCTTC
V: TRBV15
D: TRBD2
size: once
J: TRBJ2-1

CDR3: CASSEAGQNTEAFF
DNA: TGTGCCAGCAGTGAAGCAGGGCAGAACACTGAAGCTTTCTTT
V: TRBV6-1
D: .
size: once
J: TRBJ1-1

CDR3: CSARWGVETDTQYF
DNA: TGCAGCGCCCGATGGGGGGTAGAGACAGATACGCAGTATTTT
V: TRBV29-1
D: .
size: .
J: TRBJ2-3

CDR3: CASSQETALAGQETQYF
DNA: TGCGCCAGCAGCCAAGAGACGGCCCTAGCGGGGCAAGAGACCCAGTACTTC
V: TRBV4-1
D: TRBD2
size: .
J: TRBJ2-5

CDR3: CASSQTPGRTDQPQHF
DNA: TGCGCCAGCAGCCAAACCCCGGGACGCACTGATCAGCCCCAGCATTTT
V: TRBV4-1
D: .
size: .
J: TRBJ1-5

CDR3: CASSESSGEISYEQYF
DNA: TGCGCCAGCAGTGAGTCTTCAGGGGAGATCTCCTACGAGCAGTACTTC
V: TRBV10-2
D: .
size: .
J: TRBJ2-7

CDR3: CASSPVRVVNTEAFF
DNA: TGTGCCAGCAGCCCGGTCAGGGTAGTGAACACTGAAGCTTTCTTT
V: TRBV7-8
D: .
size: .
J: TRBJ1-1

CDR3: CASSPTLARPVYGYTF
DNA: TGTGCCAGCAGCCCCACCTTAGCCAGGCCAGTCTATGGCTACACCTTC
V: TRBV7-8
D: .
size: .
J: TRBJ1-2

CDR3: CASSLAHSGYTGELFF
DNA: TGTGCCAGCAGCTTAGCTCATAGCGGTTACACCGGGGAGCTGTTTTTT
V: TRBV7-9
D: .
size: .
J: TRBJ2-2

CDR3: CASSPRTGHDVYEQYF
DNA: TGTGCCAGCAGCCCCCGGACAGGGCATGATGTATACGAGCAGTACTTC
V: TRBV7-8
D: TRBD1
size: .
J: TRBJ2-7

CDR3: CASSRGEEQFF
DNA: TGTGCCAGCAGCCGCGGGGAGGAGCAGTTCTTC
V: TRBV4-2
D: .
size: .
J: TRBJ2-1

CDR3: CASRDRSNHGYTF
DNA: TGCGCCAGCCGGGACAGGTCGAACCATGGCTACACCTTC
V: TRBV5-1
D: TRBD1
size: .
J: TRBJ1-2

CDR3: CASSPGPYLNTEAFF
DNA: TGTGCCAGCAGCCCGGGACCGTATCTCAACACTGAAGCTTTCTTT
V: TRBV7-3
D: .
size: .
J: TRBJ1-1

CDR3: CASSLGAGNPYGYTF
DNA: TGTGCCAGCAGTCTAGGCGCTGGAAACCCATATGGCTACACCTTC
V: TRBV6-5
D: .
size: once
J: TRBJ1-2

CDR3: CATLISPGELFF
DNA: TGTGCCACCCTAATTTCCCCCGGGGAGCTGTTTTTT
V: TRBV6-5
D: .
size: .
J: TRBJ2-2

CDR3: CSLQIGREQYF
DNA: TGCAGTCTCCAAATCGGGCGCGAGCAGTACTTC
V: TRBV20-1
D: .
size: .
J: TRBJ2-7

CDR3: CASSMGRNTEAFF
DNA: TGTGCCAGTAGTATGGGCCGGAACACTGAAGCTTTCTTT
V: TRBV19
D: .
size: .
J: TRBJ1-1

CDR3: CASSFGRESSYEQYF
DNA: TGTGCCAGCAGCTTCGGACGGGAGAGCTCCTACGAGCAGTACTTC
V: TRBV5-4
D: .
size: .
J: TRBJ2-7

CDR3: CASSELTDPMNTEAFF
DNA: TGTGCCAGCAGTGAACTTACAGATCCTATGAACACTGAAGCTTTCTTT
V: TRBV6-1
D: .
size: .
J: TRBJ1-1

CDR3: CASSQQTGWGSPLHF
DNA: TGCGCCAGCAGTCAACAGACAGGGTGGGGTTCACCCCTCCACTTT
V: TRBV23-1
D: TRBD1
size: .
J: TRBJ1-6

CDR3: CSATAGDREFGAYGYTF
DNA: TGCAGCGCCACCGCCGGAGACAGGGAGTTTGGGGCATATGGCTACACCTTC
V: TRBV29-1
D: TRBD1
size: .
J: TRBJ1-2

CDR3: CASSLGGHEQFF
DNA: TGTGCCAGCAGCTTGGGGGGGCATGAGCAGTTCTTC
V: TRBV5-8
D: .
size: .
J: TRBJ2-1

CDR3: CASGDTLDPDYGYTF
DNA: TGTGCCAGCGGGGACACACTCGACCCCGACTATGGCTACACCTTC
V: TRBV11-2
D: .
size: .
J: TRBJ1-2

CDR3: CSVQLAGGYEQYF
DNA: TGCAGCGTTCAACTAGCGGGGGGTTACGAGCAGTACTTC
V: TRBV29-1
D: TRBD2
size: .
J: TRBJ2-7

CDR3: CASRLGGAEAFF
DNA: TGTGCCAGCAGACTAGGGGGCGCTGAAGCTTTCTTT
V: TRBV7-9
D: TRBD1
size: .
J: TRBJ1-1

CDR3: CASSLSGGSPHYEQYF
DNA: TGCGCCAGCAGCCTTAGCGGGGGTTCACCTCACTACGAGCAGTACTTC
V: TRBV4-1
D: TRBD2
size: .
J: TRBJ2-7

CDR3: CASSLFLAGEIQETQYF
DNA: TGTGCCAGCAGCTTATTCCTAGCGGGGGAGATCCAAGAGACCCAGTACTTC
V: TRBV11-2
D: TRBD2
size: .
J: TRBJ2-5

CDR3: CASSVDAGPSYEQYF
DNA: TGTGCCAGCAGCGTAGATGCGGGGCCTTCCTACGAGCAGTACTTC
V: TRBV9
D: .
size: .
J: TRBJ2-7